A selection of T cell receptor beta chains follows, all from one sample in a study of cytomegalovirus exposure and HLA in healthy donors. Some clones are missing from TCRdb's copy, which holds only in-frame ones; the method was immunoSEQ multiplex PCR. This table has around 99,000 clones, about nine tenths appearing once. The sample consisted of PBMCs. Source of these receptors: a woman younger than 30 in good health and CMV-seronegative. The CDR3 runs from the conserved cysteine through the conserved F or W. Each record gives: J gene, V gene, D gene, clone size, CDR3 protein, CDR3 DNA. A D gene is named only where the DNA matches it firmly. Part of the rows lack a size; the others show once, few, many or a class for expanded clones.

j_call: TRBJ1-2
v_call: TRBV6-1
d_call: .
clone_size: .
cdr3_aa: CASRLARDGYTF
cdr3_nt: TGTGCCAGCAGACTGGCCAGGGATGGCTACACCTTC

j_call: TRBJ1-2
v_call: TRBV27
d_call: .
clone_size: .
cdr3_aa: CASSLVATNYGYTF
cdr3_nt: TGTGCCAGCAGTTTAGTAGCAACTAACTATGGCTACACCTTC

j_call: TRBJ2-1
v_call: TRBV7-9
d_call: TRBD2
clone_size: .
cdr3_aa: CASSLQIAGYNEQFF
cdr3_nt: TGTGCCAGCAGCTTACAAATAGCGGGGTACAATGAGCAGTTCTTC

j_call: TRBJ2-7
v_call: TRBV2
d_call: TRBD2
clone_size: .
cdr3_aa: CASKVAGAAYEQYF
cdr3_nt: TGTGCCAGCAAGGTAGCGGGGGCCGCCTACGAGCAGTACTTC

j_call: TRBJ2-7
v_call: TRBV14
d_call: .
clone_size: .
cdr3_aa: CASSHRRINYEQYF
cdr3_nt: TGTGCCAGCAGCCATAGGCGGATCAACTACGAGCAGTACTTC

j_call: TRBJ1-1
v_call: TRBV5-1
d_call: .
clone_size: .
cdr3_aa: CASNIDTENTEAFF
cdr3_nt: TGCGCCAGCAATATTGACACCGAGAACACTGAAGCTTTCTTT

j_call: TRBJ2-2
v_call: TRBV27
d_call: .
clone_size: .
cdr3_aa: CASRPSSTGYHGELFF
cdr3_nt: TGTGCCAGCAGGCCTTCCTCTACAGGGTATCACGGGGAGCTGTTTTTT

j_call: TRBJ2-2
v_call: TRBV6-4
d_call: .
clone_size: .
cdr3_aa: CASSAEDTGELFF
cdr3_nt: TGTGCCAGCAGTGCCGAGGACACCGGGGAGCTGTTTTTT

j_call: TRBJ1-4
v_call: TRBV30
d_call: .
clone_size: once
cdr3_aa: CAWSVRGEKLFF
cdr3_nt: TGTGCCTGGAGTGTACGAGGTGAAAAACTGTTTTTT

j_call: TRBJ2-1
v_call: TRBV7-7
d_call: .
clone_size: few
cdr3_aa: CASSPLNNEQFF
cdr3_nt: TGTGCCAGCAGCCCCCTTAACAATGAGCAGTTCTTC

j_call: TRBJ2-5
v_call: TRBV28
d_call: .
clone_size: .
cdr3_aa: CASSPRETGEGETQYF
cdr3_nt: TGTGCCAGCAGTCCACGCGAGACAGGGGAGGGGGAGACCCAGTACTTC

j_call: TRBJ2-5
v_call: TRBV2
d_call: TRBD1
clone_size: .
cdr3_aa: CASSPQGLGETQYF
cdr3_nt: TGTGCCAGCAGTCCACAGGGGTTGGGGGAGACCCAGTACTTC

j_call: TRBJ2-1
v_call: TRBV4-3
d_call: TRBD1
clone_size: .
cdr3_aa: CASSLKRQGAYNEQFF
cdr3_nt: TGCGCCAGCAGCCTAAAAAGACAGGGGGCCTACAATGAGCAGTTCTTC

j_call: TRBJ2-5
v_call: TRBV5-1
d_call: TRBD2
clone_size: .
cdr3_aa: CASSWGLAGGPGETQYF
cdr3_nt: TGCGCCAGCAGCTGGGGACTAGCGGGAGGGCCTGGTGAGACCCAGTACTTC

j_call: TRBJ1-5
v_call: TRBV28
d_call: .
clone_size: few
cdr3_aa: CASSGGGQPQHF
cdr3_nt: TGTGCCAGCAGTGGGGGGGGCCAGCCCCAGCATTTT

j_call: TRBJ2-1
v_call: TRBV29-1
d_call: TRBD1
clone_size: .
cdr3_aa: CSAGPGTVNYNEQFF
cdr3_nt: TGCAGCGCGGGACCCGGGACAGTAAATTACAATGAGCAGTTCTTC

j_call: TRBJ2-5
v_call: TRBV27
d_call: .
clone_size: .
cdr3_aa: CASRPTLGLHEETQYF
cdr3_nt: TGTGCCAGCAGACCCACCCTTGGACTACACGAAGAGACCCAGTACTTC

j_call: TRBJ2-7
v_call: TRBV9
d_call: TRBD1
clone_size: .
cdr3_aa: CASSVEGGREQYF
cdr3_nt: TGTGCCAGCAGCGTAGAAGGGGGCCGAGAGCAGTACTTC

j_call: TRBJ2-4
v_call: TRBV28
d_call: TRBD2
clone_size: .
cdr3_aa: CASSFDGSGRRGDIQYF
cdr3_nt: TGTGCCAGCAGTTTTGATGGTAGCGGGAGAAGAGGGGACATTCAGTACTTC

j_call: TRBJ1-2
v_call: TRBV7-2
d_call: .
clone_size: .
cdr3_aa: CASSSSSVSGGYTF
cdr3_nt: TGTGCCAGCAGCAGTAGCTCGGTTTCGGGGGGCTACACCTTC

j_call: TRBJ2-5
v_call: TRBV5-5
d_call: TRBD2
clone_size: .
cdr3_aa: CASSFSGGNGETQYF
cdr3_nt: TGTGCCAGCAGCTTTTCGGGAGGGAACGGAGAGACCCAGTACTTC

j_call: TRBJ1-1
v_call: TRBV6-1
d_call: .
clone_size: .
cdr3_aa: CASSGTPNTEAFF
cdr3_nt: TGTGCCAGCAGCGGGACACCGAACACTGAAGCTTTCTTT

j_call: TRBJ1-2
v_call: TRBV11-2
d_call: TRBD1
clone_size: .
cdr3_aa: CASSSQGAWFGGYTF
cdr3_nt: TGTGCCAGCAGCTCTCAGGGGGCGTGGTTCGGCGGCTACACCTTC

j_call: TRBJ2-5
v_call: TRBV5-6
d_call: .
clone_size: .
cdr3_aa: CASSYISVETQYF
cdr3_nt: TGTGCCAGCAGCTATATTTCGGTAGAGACCCAGTACTTC

j_call: TRBJ2-7
v_call: TRBV11-3
d_call: TRBD2
clone_size: .
cdr3_aa: CASSSSGDSYEQYF
cdr3_nt: TGTGCCAGCAGTTCTAGCGGTGACTCCTACGAGCAGTACTTC

j_call: TRBJ2-3
v_call: TRBV11-2
d_call: .
clone_size: .
cdr3_aa: CASSLARGADTQYF
cdr3_nt: TGTGCCAGCAGCTTAGCCAGGGGAGCAGATACGCAGTATTTT

j_call: TRBJ2-7
v_call: TRBV28
d_call: .
clone_size: .
cdr3_aa: CASSRGSYEQYF
cdr3_nt: TGTGCCAGCAGTAGGGGTTCCTACGAGCAGTACTTC

j_call: TRBJ2-5
v_call: TRBV25-1
d_call: TRBD1
clone_size: .
cdr3_aa: CASTPLDRAETQYF
cdr3_nt: TGTGCCAGCACCCCGTTGGACAGGGCAGAGACCCAGTACTTC

j_call: TRBJ2-3
v_call: TRBV6-4
d_call: .
clone_size: once
cdr3_aa: CASSARGAQGTDTQYF
cdr3_nt: TGTGCCAGCAGTGCACGGGGGGCGCAGGGCACAGATACGCAGTATTTT

j_call: TRBJ2-1
v_call: TRBV7-3
d_call: .
clone_size: few
cdr3_aa: CASSLGPYIGGTYNEQFF
cdr3_nt: TGTGCCAGCAGCTTGGGTCCCTACATCGGAGGAACCTACAATGAGCAGTTCTTC

j_call: TRBJ2-5
v_call: TRBV7-3
d_call: TRBD1
clone_size: .
cdr3_aa: CASSSGQAQTQYF
cdr3_nt: TGTGCCAGCAGCTCAGGACAGGCCCAGACCCAGTACTTC

j_call: TRBJ2-7
v_call: TRBV9
d_call: .
clone_size: few
cdr3_aa: CASSVAEGKYEQYF
cdr3_nt: TGTGCCAGCAGCGTAGCGGAGGGGAAGTACGAGCAGTACTTC

j_call: TRBJ2-2
v_call: TRBV6-5
d_call: TRBD1
clone_size: once
cdr3_aa: CASSYTPSDRGGELFF
cdr3_nt: TGTGCCAGCAGTTACACTCCCTCGGACAGGGGTGGGGAGCTGTTTTTT

j_call: TRBJ2-7
v_call: TRBV18
d_call: TRBD1
clone_size: .
cdr3_aa: CASSLEDRVSYEQYF
cdr3_nt: TGTGCCAGCTCACTAGAGGACAGGGTCTCCTACGAGCAGTACTTC

j_call: TRBJ2-7
v_call: TRBV11-3
d_call: TRBD2
clone_size: .
cdr3_aa: CASSLGGTSSEQYF
cdr3_nt: TGTGCCAGCAGCTTAGGCGGGACTAGCTCCGAGCAGTACTTC

j_call: TRBJ2-3
v_call: TRBV5-1
d_call: .
clone_size: .
cdr3_aa: CASSTSVGTDTQYF
cdr3_nt: TGCGCCAGCAGCACTAGTGTGGGCACAGATACGCAGTATTTT

j_call: TRBJ1-2
v_call: TRBV27
d_call: .
clone_size: .
cdr3_aa: CASSLSHRDPYGYTF
cdr3_nt: TGTGCCAGCAGTTTATCCCACAGGGACCCCTATGGCTACACCTTC

j_call: TRBJ2-1
v_call: TRBV29-1
d_call: TRBD2
clone_size: .
cdr3_aa: CSVEEQRESEQFF
cdr3_nt: TGCAGCGTTGAAGAACAGCGGGAGAGTGAGCAGTTCTTC

j_call: TRBJ2-7
v_call: TRBV27
d_call: .
clone_size: .
cdr3_aa: CASSISGAVYEQYF
cdr3_nt: TGTGCCAGCAGTATATCCGGTGCGGTTTACGAGCAGTACTTC

j_call: TRBJ1-1
v_call: TRBV28
d_call: .
clone_size: .
cdr3_aa: CASSQNRFWTEAFF
cdr3_nt: TGTGCCAGCAGCCAAAACAGGTTTTGGACTGAAGCTTTCTTT

j_call: TRBJ2-2
v_call: TRBV28
d_call: TRBD2
clone_size: .
cdr3_aa: CASSLITGGINTGELFF
cdr3_nt: TGTGCCAGCAGTTTAATTACGGGAGGGATAAACACCGGGGAGCTGTTTTTT

j_call: TRBJ1-2
v_call: TRBV5-8
d_call: .
clone_size: .
cdr3_aa: CASSLDRYYGYTF
cdr3_nt: TGTGCCAGCAGCCTCGACAGGTACTATGGCTACACCTTC

j_call: TRBJ1-5
v_call: TRBV7-8
d_call: .
clone_size: .
cdr3_aa: CASSLIVGGSYNQPQHF
cdr3_nt: TGTGCCAGCAGCTTAATTGTTGGGGGGTCTTACAATCAGCCCCAGCATTTT

j_call: TRBJ1-1
v_call: TRBV30
d_call: .
clone_size: .
cdr3_aa: CAGGHSNTEAFF
cdr3_nt: TGTGCCGGTGGACATTCGAACACTGAAGCTTTCTTT